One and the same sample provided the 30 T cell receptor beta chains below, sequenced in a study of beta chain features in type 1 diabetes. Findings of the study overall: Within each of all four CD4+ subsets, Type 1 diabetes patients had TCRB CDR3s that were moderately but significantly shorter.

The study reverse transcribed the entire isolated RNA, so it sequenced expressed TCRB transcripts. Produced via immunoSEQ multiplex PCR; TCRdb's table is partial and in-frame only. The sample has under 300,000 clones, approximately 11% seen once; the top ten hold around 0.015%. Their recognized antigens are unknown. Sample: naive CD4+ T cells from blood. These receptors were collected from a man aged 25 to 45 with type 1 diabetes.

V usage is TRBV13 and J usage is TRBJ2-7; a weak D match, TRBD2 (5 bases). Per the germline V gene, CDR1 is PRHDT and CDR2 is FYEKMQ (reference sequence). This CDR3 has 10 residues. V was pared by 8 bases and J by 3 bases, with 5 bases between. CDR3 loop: CASDYYEQYF. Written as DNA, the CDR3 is TGTGCCAGCGACTACTACGAGCAGTACTTC.

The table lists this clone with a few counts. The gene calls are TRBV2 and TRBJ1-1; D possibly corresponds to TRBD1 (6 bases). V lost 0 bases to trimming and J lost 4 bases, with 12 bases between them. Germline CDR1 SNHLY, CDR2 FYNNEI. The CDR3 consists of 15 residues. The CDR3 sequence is CASSEAALGATEAFF. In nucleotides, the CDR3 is TGTGCCAGCAGTGAAGCGGCCCTGGGGGCCACTGAAGCTTTCTTT. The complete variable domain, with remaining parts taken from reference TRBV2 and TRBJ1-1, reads EPEVTQTPSHQVTQMGQEVILRCVPISNHLYFYWYRQILGQKVEFLVSFYNNEISEKSEIFDDQFSVERPDGSNFTLKIRSTKLEDSAMYFCASSEAALGATEAFFGQGTRLTVV.

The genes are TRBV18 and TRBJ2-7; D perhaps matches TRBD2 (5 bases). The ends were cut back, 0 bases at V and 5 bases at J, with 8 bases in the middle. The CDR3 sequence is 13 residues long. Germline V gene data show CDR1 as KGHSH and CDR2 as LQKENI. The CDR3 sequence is CASSPPTEDEQYF. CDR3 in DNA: TGTGCCAGCTCACCACCGACGGAGGACGAGCAGTACTTC.

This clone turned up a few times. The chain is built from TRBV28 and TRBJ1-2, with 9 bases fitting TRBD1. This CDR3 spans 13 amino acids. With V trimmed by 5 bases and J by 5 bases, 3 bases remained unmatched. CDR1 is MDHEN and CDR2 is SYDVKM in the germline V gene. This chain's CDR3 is CASSRTGAYGYTF. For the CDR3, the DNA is TGTGCCAGCAGTCGGACAGGGGCATATGGCTACACCTTC.

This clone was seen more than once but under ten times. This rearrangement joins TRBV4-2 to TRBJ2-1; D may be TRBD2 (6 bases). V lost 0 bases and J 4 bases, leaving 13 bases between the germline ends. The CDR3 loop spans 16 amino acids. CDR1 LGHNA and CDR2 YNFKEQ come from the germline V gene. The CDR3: CASSQDKRAGYNEQFF. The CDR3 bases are TGTGCCAGCAGCCAAGATAAGAGGGCGGGATACAATGAGCAGTTCTTC.

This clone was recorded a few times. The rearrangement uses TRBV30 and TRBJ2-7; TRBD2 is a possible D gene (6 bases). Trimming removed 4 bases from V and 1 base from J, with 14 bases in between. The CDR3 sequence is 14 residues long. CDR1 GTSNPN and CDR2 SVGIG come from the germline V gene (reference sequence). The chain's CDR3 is CAWIPRGMSYEQYF. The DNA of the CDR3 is TGTGCCTGGATCCCCCGGGGGATGTCCTACGAGCAGTACTTC.

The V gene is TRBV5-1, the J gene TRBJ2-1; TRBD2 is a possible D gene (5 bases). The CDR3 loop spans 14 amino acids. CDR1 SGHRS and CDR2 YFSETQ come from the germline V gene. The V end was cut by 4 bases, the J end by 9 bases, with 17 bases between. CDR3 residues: CASSVGPSSPEQFF. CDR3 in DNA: TGCGCCAGCAGCGTCGGACCTAGCTCCCCTGAGCAGTTCTTC.

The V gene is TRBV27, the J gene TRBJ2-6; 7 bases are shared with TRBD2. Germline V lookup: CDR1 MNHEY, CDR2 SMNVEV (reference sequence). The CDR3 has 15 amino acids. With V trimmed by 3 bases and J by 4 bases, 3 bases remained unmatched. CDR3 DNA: TGTGCCAGCAGTTTGGGGGGGTCAGGGGCCAACGTCCTGACTTTC. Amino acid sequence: CASSLGGSGANVLTF.

CDR3: CASSLAYEQYF. The CDR3 DNA reads as TGTGCCAGCAGCTTGGCGTACGAGCAGTACTTC. This rearrangement joins TRBV5-6 to TRBJ2-7; no reliable D call. Germline CDR1 SGHDT, CDR2 YYEEEE. This CDR3 has 11 residues. Trimming pared 0 bases from V and 4 bases from J, leaving 2 bases between.

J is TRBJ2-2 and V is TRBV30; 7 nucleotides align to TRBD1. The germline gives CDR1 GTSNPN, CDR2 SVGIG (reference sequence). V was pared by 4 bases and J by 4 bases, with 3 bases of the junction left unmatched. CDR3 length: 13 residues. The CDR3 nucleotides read TGTGCCTGGAAGGGGGCACTCACCGGGGAGCTGTTTTTT. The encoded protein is CAWKGALTGELFF.

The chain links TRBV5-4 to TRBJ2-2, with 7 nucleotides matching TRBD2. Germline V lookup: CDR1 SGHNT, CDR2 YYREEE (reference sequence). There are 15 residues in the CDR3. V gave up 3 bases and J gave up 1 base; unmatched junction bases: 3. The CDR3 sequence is CASSYAGVNTGELFF. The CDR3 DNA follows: TGTGCCAGCAGCTATGCGGGGGTGAACACCGGGGAGCTGTTTTTT.

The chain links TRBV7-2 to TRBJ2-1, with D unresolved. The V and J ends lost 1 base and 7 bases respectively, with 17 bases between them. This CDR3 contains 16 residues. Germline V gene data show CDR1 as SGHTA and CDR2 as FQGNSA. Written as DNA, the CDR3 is TGTGCCAGCAGCTTAGGAGGCCCGAGTACGTATAATGAGCAGTTCTTC. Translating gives CASSLGGPSTYNEQFF.

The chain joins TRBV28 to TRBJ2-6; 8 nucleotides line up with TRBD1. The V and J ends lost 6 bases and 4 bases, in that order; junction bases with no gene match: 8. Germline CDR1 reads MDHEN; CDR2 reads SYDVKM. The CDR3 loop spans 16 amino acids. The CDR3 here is CASRRQGYEGANVLTF. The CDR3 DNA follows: TGTGCCAGCAGGCGACAGGGGTATGAAGGGGCCAACGTCCTGACTTTC. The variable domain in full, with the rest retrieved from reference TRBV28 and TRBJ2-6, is DVKVTQSSRYLVKRTGEKVFLECVQDMDHENMFWYRQDPGLGLRLIYFSYDVKMKEKGDIPEGYSVSREKKERFSLILESASTNQTSMYLCASRRQGYEGANVLTFGAGSRLTVL.

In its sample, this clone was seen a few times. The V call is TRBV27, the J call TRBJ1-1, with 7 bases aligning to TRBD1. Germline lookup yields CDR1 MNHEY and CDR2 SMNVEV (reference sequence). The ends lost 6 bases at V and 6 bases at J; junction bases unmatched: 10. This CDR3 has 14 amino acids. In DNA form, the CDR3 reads TGTGCCAGCAGAATAGACAGGGATGGCGCTGAAGCTTTCTTT. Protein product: CASRIDRDGAEAFF.

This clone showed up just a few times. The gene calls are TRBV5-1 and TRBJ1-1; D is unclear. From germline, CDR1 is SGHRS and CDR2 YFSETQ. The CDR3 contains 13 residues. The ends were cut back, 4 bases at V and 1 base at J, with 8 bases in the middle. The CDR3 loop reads CASSPPRNTEAFF. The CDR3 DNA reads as TGCGCCAGCAGCCCCCCCAGGAACACTGAAGCTTTCTTT.

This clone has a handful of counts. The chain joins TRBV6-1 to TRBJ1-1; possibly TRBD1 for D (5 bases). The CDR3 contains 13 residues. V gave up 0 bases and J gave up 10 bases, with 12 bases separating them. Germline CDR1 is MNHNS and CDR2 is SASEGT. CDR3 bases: TGTGCCAGCAGTGAAGCCGGGGGTTTGGTAGCTTTCTTT. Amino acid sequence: CASSEAGGLVAFF.

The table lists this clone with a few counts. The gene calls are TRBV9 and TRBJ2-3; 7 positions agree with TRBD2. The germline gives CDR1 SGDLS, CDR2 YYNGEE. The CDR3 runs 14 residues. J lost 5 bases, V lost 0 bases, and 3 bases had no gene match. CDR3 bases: TGTGCCAGCAGCGTAGCTAGCGGACAAGATACGCAGTATTTT. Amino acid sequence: CASSVASGQDTQYF.

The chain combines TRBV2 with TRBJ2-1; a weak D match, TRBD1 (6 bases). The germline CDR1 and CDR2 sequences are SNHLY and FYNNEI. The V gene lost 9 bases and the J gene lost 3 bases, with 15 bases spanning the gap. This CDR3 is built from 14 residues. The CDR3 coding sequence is TGTGCCAGTGCCTTACAGGACAGCTACAATGAGCAGTTCTTC. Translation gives CASALQDSYNEQFF.

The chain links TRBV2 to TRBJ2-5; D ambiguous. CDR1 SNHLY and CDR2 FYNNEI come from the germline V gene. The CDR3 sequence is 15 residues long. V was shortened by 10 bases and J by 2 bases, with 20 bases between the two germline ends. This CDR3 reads CAISINGLPQETQYF. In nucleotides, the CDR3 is TGTGCCATCTCCATCAACGGTCTACCTCAAGAGACCCAGTACTTC.

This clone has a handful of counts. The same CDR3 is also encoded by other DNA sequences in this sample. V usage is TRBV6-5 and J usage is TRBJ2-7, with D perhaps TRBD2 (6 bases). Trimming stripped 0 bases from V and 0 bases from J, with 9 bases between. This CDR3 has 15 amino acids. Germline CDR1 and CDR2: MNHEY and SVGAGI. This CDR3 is CASSYSLASSYEQYF. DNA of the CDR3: TGTGCCAGCAGTTACTCCCTAGCGAGCTCCTACGAGCAGTACTTC.

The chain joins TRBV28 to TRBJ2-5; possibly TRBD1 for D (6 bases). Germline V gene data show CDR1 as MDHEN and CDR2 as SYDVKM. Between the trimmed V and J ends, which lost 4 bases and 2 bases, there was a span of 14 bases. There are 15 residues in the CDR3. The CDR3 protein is CASSSAGTTQETQYF. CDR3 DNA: TGTGCCAGCAGTTCCGCCGGGACAACTCAAGAGACCCAGTACTTC. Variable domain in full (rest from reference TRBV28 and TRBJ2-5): DVKVTQSSRYLVKRTGEKVFLECVQDMDHENMFWYRQDPGLGLRLIYFSYDVKMKEKGDIPEGYSVSREKKERFSLILESASTNQTSMYLCASSSAGTTQETQYFGPGTRLLVL.

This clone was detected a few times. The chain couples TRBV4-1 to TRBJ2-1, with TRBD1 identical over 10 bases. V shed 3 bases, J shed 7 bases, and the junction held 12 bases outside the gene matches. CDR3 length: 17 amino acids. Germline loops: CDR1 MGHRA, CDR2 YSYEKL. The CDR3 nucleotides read TGCGCCAGCAGCCAGCCTCGACAGGGGGCGCGGGGAAATGAGCAGTTCTTC. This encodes CASSQPRQGARGNEQFF.

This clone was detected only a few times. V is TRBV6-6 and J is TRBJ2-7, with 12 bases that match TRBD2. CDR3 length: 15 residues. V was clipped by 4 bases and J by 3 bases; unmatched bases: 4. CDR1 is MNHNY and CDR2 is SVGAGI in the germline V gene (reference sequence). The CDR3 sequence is CASSSGLAGIYEQYF. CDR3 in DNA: TGTGCCAGCAGTTCCGGACTAGCGGGGATCTACGAGCAGTACTTC.

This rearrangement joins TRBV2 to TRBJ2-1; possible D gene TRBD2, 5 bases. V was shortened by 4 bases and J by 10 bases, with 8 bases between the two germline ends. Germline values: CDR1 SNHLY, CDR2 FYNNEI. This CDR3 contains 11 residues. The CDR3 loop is CASSVRVEQFF. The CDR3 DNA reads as TGTGCCAGCAGTGTGAGGGTAGAGCAGTTCTTC.

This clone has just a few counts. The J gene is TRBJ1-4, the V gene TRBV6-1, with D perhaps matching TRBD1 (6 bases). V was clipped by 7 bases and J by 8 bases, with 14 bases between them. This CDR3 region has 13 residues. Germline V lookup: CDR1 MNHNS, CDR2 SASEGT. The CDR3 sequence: CASNGQGYEKLFF. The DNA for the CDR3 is TGTGCCAGCAACGGTCAGGGGTACGAAAAACTGTTTTTT.

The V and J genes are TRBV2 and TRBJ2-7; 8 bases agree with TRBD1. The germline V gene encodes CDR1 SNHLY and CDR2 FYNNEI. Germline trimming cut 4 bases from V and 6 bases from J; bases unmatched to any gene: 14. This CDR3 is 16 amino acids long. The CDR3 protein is CASSGTVDRERAEQYF. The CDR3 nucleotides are TGTGCCAGCAGTGGGACGGTGGACAGGGAACGTGCCGAGCAGTACTTC. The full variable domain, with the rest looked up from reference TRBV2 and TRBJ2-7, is EPEVTQTPSHQVTQMGQEVILRCVPISNHLYFYWYRQILGQKVEFLVSFYNNEISEKSEIFDDQFSVERPDGSNFTLKIRSTKLEDSAMYFCASSGTVDRERAEQYFGPGTRLTVT.

The CDR3 loop is CASSPPGRGGDTQYF. For the CDR3, the DNA is TGTGCCAGCAGCCCCCCGGGGCGGGGGGGAGATACGCAGTATTTT. The chain links TRBV7-9 to TRBJ2-3; 9 bases map to TRBD2. With V trimmed by 5 bases and J by 5 bases, 8 bases remained unmatched. This CDR3 is built from 15 residues. Germline V lookup: CDR1 SEHNR, CDR2 FQNEAQ (reference sequence).

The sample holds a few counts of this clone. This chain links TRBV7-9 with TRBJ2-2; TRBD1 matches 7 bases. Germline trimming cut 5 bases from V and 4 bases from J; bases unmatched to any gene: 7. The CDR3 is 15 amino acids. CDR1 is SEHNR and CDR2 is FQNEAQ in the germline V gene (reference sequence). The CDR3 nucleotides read TGTGCCAGCAGCGCCCTTCCAGGGGGCACCGGGGAGCTGTTTTTT. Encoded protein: CASSALPGGTGELFF.

CDR3 nucleotides: TGTGCCAGCAGCTTGGAGGGGCACTATGGCTACACCTTC. It yields the protein CASSLEGHYGYTF. The V call is TRBV5-4, the J call TRBJ1-2; D possibly corresponds to TRBD1 (5 bases). The germline gives CDR1 SGHNT, CDR2 YYREEE (reference sequence). There are 13 residues in the CDR3. The V end was cut by 0 bases, the J end by 3 bases, with 6 bases between.

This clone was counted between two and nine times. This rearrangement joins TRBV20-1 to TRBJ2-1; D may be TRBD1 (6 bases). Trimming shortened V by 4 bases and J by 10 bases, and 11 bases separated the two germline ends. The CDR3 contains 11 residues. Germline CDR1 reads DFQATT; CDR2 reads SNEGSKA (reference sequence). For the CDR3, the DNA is TGCAGTGCTACAGGGGTAGGGGAGCAGTTCTTC. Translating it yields CSATGVGEQFF.